A selection of T cell receptor beta chains follows, all from one sample in a study of cytomegalovirus exposure and HLA in healthy donors. The protocol was immunoSEQ multiplex PCR, while the TCRdb copy is restricted to in-frame clones and leaves out a portion. The table shows 130,000 or so clones, with approximately 69% occurring only once. Sequencing was performed on PBMCs. All receptors come from a man aged 35 to 55 in good health and CMV-seropositive. The CDR3 runs from the conserved cysteine through the conserved F or W. Fields, in order: J gene, D gene, V gene, CDR3 length, clone size, CDR3 protein, CDR3 DNA. The D gene is left open where the match is weak. For some rows the clone size is stated as once, few or many, or as a class when expanded; others skip it.

J gene: TRBJ2-5; D gene: TRBD2; V gene: TRBV9; CDR3 length: 14; clone size: NA; CDR3 protein: CASSVGGSGETQYF; CDR3 DNA: TGTGCCAGCAGCGTAGGCGGGAGTGGAGAGACCCAGTACTTC
J gene: TRBJ2-5; D gene: NA; V gene: TRBV2; CDR3 length: 15; clone size: NA; CDR3 protein: CASRGRGENQETQYF; CDR3 DNA: TGTGCCAGCAGGGGGAGGGGGGAGAACCAAGAGACCCAGTACTTC
J gene: TRBJ2-1; D gene: TRBD2; V gene: TRBV10-1; CDR3 length: 13; clone size: NA; CDR3 protein: CASSAGLAAEQFF; CDR3 DNA: TGCGCCAGCAGTGCGGGACTAGCGGCTGAGCAGTTCTTC
J gene: TRBJ1-2; D gene: NA; V gene: TRBV6-1; CDR3 length: 15; clone size: NA; CDR3 protein: CASSLEREDPYGCTF; CDR3 DNA: TGTGCCAGCAGCTTAGAGAGGGAAGACCCCTATGGCTGCACCTTC
J gene: TRBJ2-2; D gene: NA; V gene: TRBV9; CDR3 length: 13; clone size: NA; CDR3 protein: CASRAQGIGELFF; CDR3 DNA: TGTGCCAGCAGGGCGCAGGGCATCGGGGAGCTGTTTTTT
J gene: TRBJ2-3; D gene: NA; V gene: TRBV4-1; CDR3 length: 13; clone size: NA; CDR3 protein: CASSLGSRDTQYF; CDR3 DNA: TGCGCCAGCAGCCTCGGGTCCCGTGATACGCAGTATTTT
J gene: TRBJ1-3; D gene: TRBD1; V gene: TRBV7-8; CDR3 length: 14; clone size: NA; CDR3 protein: CASSLQGGGNTIYF; CDR3 DNA: TGTGCCAGCAGCTTGCAGGGGGGCGGAAACACCATATATTTT
J gene: TRBJ1-2; D gene: NA; V gene: TRBV7-8; CDR3 length: 13; clone size: NA; CDR3 protein: CASSLSTDRGYTF; CDR3 DNA: TGTGCCAGCAGCTTATCGACAGATAGAGGCTACACCTTC
J gene: TRBJ1-2; D gene: NA; V gene: TRBV25-1; CDR3 length: 16; clone size: NA; CDR3 protein: CASSPTGTLINYGYTF; CDR3 DNA: TGTGCCAGCAGTCCAACTGGGACATTAATTAACTATGGCTACACCTTC
J gene: TRBJ2-2; D gene: TRBD2; V gene: TRBV30; CDR3 length: 15; clone size: few; CDR3 protein: CAWKTSGGSTGELFF; CDR3 DNA: TGTGCCTGGAAGACTAGCGGGGGAAGCACCGGGGAGCTGTTTTTT
J gene: TRBJ2-7; D gene: NA; V gene: TRBV28; CDR3 length: 14; clone size: NA; CDR3 protein: CASSLGLLSYEQYF; CDR3 DNA: TGTGCCAGCAGTTTAGGGCTGCTCTCCTACGAGCAGTACTTC
J gene: TRBJ2-1; D gene: TRBD1; V gene: TRBV9; CDR3 length: 15; clone size: NA; CDR3 protein: CASSMGQGIFNEQFF; CDR3 DNA: TGTGCCAGCAGCATGGGACAGGGGATTTTCAATGAGCAGTTCTTC
J gene: TRBJ2-5; D gene: TRBD1; V gene: TRBV7-9; CDR3 length: 14; clone size: NA; CDR3 protein: CASSLYRGQETQYF; CDR3 DNA: TGTGCCAGCAGCTTATACAGGGGCCAAGAGACCCAGTACTTC
J gene: TRBJ2-6; D gene: TRBD1; V gene: TRBV7-9; CDR3 length: 17; clone size: NA; CDR3 protein: CASSSDRGGAGANVLTF; CDR3 DNA: TGTGCCAGCAGCTCGGACAGGGGGGGAGCTGGGGCCAACGTCCTGACTTTC
J gene: TRBJ2-5; D gene: TRBD2; V gene: TRBV6-1; CDR3 length: 15; clone size: NA; CDR3 protein: CASSPSGGARETQYF; CDR3 DNA: TGTGCCAGCAGCCCTAGCGGGGGGGCAAGGGAGACCCAGTACTTC
J gene: TRBJ1-5; D gene: NA; V gene: TRBV5-1; CDR3 length: 13; clone size: NA; CDR3 protein: CASSISVDQPQHF; CDR3 DNA: TGCGCCAGCAGTATTTCAGTGGATCAGCCCCAGCATTTT
J gene: TRBJ2-5; D gene: TRBD1; V gene: TRBV25-1; CDR3 length: 17; clone size: NA; CDR3 protein: CASSEGQGQPKEETQYF; CDR3 DNA: TGTGCCAGCAGTGAAGGCCAGGGACAGCCGAAAGAAGAGACCCAGTACTTC
J gene: TRBJ1-6; D gene: NA; V gene: TRBV18; CDR3 length: 14; clone size: few; CDR3 protein: CASSLDRLNSPLHF; CDR3 DNA: TGTGCCAGCTCCCTCGACAGGCTGAATTCACCCCTCCACTTT
J gene: TRBJ1-1; D gene: TRBD1; V gene: TRBV6-6; CDR3 length: 16; clone size: NA; CDR3 protein: CASSYSGQGGNTEAFF; CDR3 DNA: TGTGCCAGCAGTTACTCGGGACAGGGGGGGAACACTGAAGCTTTCTTT
J gene: TRBJ2-1; D gene: NA; V gene: TRBV20-1; CDR3 length: 11; clone size: NA; CDR3 protein: CSAARYNEQFF; CDR3 DNA: TGCAGTGCGGCGCGGTACAATGAGCAGTTCTTC
J gene: TRBJ2-7; D gene: NA; V gene: TRBV7-8; CDR3 length: 14; clone size: NA; CDR3 protein: CASSLEGGLGEQYF; CDR3 DNA: TGTGCCAGCAGCTTAGAGGGGGGGCTGGGCGAGCAGTACTTC
J gene: TRBJ1-5; D gene: NA; V gene: TRBV19; CDR3 length: 15; clone size: few; CDR3 protein: CASSIPVREDQPQHF; CDR3 DNA: TGTGCCAGTAGTATACCGGTCAGGGAGGATCAGCCCCAGCATTTT
J gene: TRBJ2-5; D gene: NA; V gene: TRBV6-6; CDR3 length: 12; clone size: NA; CDR3 protein: CASSYAGETQYF; CDR3 DNA: TGTGCCAGCAGTTACGCCGGGGAGACCCAGTACTTC
J gene: TRBJ2-7; D gene: TRBD1; V gene: TRBV7-9; CDR3 length: 14; clone size: NA; CDR3 protein: CASSSGTGFHEQYF; CDR3 DNA: TGTGCCAGCAGCTCCGGGACAGGGTTTCACGAGCAGTACTTC
J gene: TRBJ2-5; D gene: TRBD2; V gene: TRBV9; CDR3 length: 19; clone size: NA; CDR3 protein: CASSESPPGLAGVAETQYF; CDR3 DNA: TGTGCCAGCAGCGAGAGCCCCCCGGGACTAGCGGGAGTAGCCGAGACCCAGTACTTC
J gene: TRBJ2-2; D gene: TRBD2; V gene: TRBV29-1; CDR3 length: 14; clone size: few; CDR3 protein: CSATAGANTGELFF; CDR3 DNA: TGCAGCGCCACAGCGGGAGCGAACACCGGGGAGCTGTTTTTT
J gene: TRBJ2-1; D gene: NA; V gene: TRBV7-2; CDR3 length: 15; clone size: NA; CDR3 protein: CASSLGGGLYNEQFF; CDR3 DNA: TGTGCCAGCAGCTTAGGGGGGGGGCTTTACAATGAGCAGTTCTTC
J gene: TRBJ1-6; D gene: TRBD1; V gene: TRBV5-8; CDR3 length: 16; clone size: NA; CDR3 protein: CASSLVVTGDRSPLHF; CDR3 DNA: TGTGCCAGCAGCTTGGTCGTGACAGGGGATCGGTCACCCCTCCACTTT
J gene: TRBJ1-2; D gene: NA; V gene: TRBV19; CDR3 length: 13; clone size: NA; CDR3 protein: CASYAGLKGGYTF; CDR3 DNA: TGTGCCAGTTATGCGGGACTTAAGGGTGGCTACACCTTC
J gene: TRBJ2-3; D gene: NA; V gene: TRBV5-1; CDR3 length: 14; clone size: NA; CDR3 protein: CASSRRTSTDTQYF; CDR3 DNA: TGCGCCAGCTCAAGACGGACTAGCACAGATACGCAGTATTTT
J gene: TRBJ2-6; D gene: NA; V gene: TRBV7-8; CDR3 length: 15; clone size: NA; CDR3 protein: CASSGLPSGANVLTF; CDR3 DNA: TGTGCCAGCAGTGGACTTCCCTCTGGGGCCAACGTCCTGACTTTC